Listed here is a single T cell receptor beta chain. What it recognizes is unknown. The data were taken from a study of cytomegalovirus exposure and HLA in healthy donors. The germline gives CDR1 SGHRS, CDR2 YFSETQ. The CDR3 is 15 amino acids. Study results and caveats: An apparent linkage of common viral pathogens to several of the most significant clusters emerged in a later analysis.

PCR amplification relied on 60 Vbeta primers (plus 13 Jbeta primers). The table came from immunoSEQ multiplex PCR; TCRdb's copy has only in-frame clones and leaves some out. The sample includes under 200,000 clones, around 81% of them seen just once. The sequence was collected from a woman in her 50s in good health and CMV-seronegative. This chain uses TRBV5-1 with TRBJ2-5; 7 bases are a match to TRBD1. With the DNA end fitting TRBJ2-7 better, the J assignment may be wrong. The specimen was PBMCs. The CDR3 spells CASSLEGQPIHEQYF. The CDR3 nucleotides are TGCGCCAGCAGCCTCGAGGGACAGCCGATCCACGAGCAGTACTTC.